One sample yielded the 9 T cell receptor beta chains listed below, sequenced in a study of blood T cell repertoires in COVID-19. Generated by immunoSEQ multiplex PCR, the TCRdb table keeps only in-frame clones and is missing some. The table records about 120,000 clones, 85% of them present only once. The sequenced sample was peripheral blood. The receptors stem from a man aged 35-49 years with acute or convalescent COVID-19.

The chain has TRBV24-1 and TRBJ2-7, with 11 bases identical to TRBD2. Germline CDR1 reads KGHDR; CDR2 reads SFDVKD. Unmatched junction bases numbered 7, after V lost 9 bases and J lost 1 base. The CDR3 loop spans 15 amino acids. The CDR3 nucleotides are TGTGCCACCGCAACTAGCGGGGGTAAGTCCTACGAGCAGTACTTC. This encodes CATATSGGKSYEQYF.

The CDR3 sequence is CSASQYSNQPQHF. In DNA, the CDR3 is TGCAGTGCTAGTCAGTATAGCAATCAGCCCCAGCATTTT. This rearrangement joins TRBV20-1 to TRBJ1-5; D remains ambiguous. With 3 bases removed from V and 0 bases from J, the gap between germline ends came to 6 bases. Per the germline V gene, CDR1 is DFQATT and CDR2 is SNEGSKA (reference sequence). This CDR3 has 13 residues.

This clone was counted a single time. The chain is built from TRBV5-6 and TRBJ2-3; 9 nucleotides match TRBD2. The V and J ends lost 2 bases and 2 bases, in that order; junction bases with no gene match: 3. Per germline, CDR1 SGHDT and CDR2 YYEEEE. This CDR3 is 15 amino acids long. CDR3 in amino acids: CASSFGTSPTDTQYF. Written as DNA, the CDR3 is TGTGCCAGCAGCTTCGGGACTAGCCCCACAGATACGCAGTATTTT.

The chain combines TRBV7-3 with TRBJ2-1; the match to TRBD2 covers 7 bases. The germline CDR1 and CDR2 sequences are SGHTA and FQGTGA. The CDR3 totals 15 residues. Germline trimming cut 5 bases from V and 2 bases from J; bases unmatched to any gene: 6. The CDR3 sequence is CASSPTAGAYNEQFF. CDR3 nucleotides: TGTGCCAGCAGCCCCACGGCGGGGGCCTACAATGAGCAGTTCTTC.

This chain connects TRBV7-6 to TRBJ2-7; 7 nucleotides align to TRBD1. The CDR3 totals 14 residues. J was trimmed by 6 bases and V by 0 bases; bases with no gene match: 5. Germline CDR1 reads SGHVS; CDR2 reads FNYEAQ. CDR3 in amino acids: CASSLATGAGEQYF. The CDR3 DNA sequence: TGTGCCAGCAGCTTAGCTACAGGGGCGGGCGAGCAGTACTTC.

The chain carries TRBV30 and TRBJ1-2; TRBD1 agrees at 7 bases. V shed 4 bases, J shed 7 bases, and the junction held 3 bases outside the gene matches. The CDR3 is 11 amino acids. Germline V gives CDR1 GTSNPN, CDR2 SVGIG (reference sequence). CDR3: CAWNRGGGYTF. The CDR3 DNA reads TGTGCCTGGAACAGGGGCGGTGGCTACACCTTC.

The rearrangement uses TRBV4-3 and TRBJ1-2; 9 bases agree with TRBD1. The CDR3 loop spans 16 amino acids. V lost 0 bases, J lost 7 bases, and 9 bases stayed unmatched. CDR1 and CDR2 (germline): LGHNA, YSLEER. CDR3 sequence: CASSQDFGDRARGYTF. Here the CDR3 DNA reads TGCGCCAGCAGCCAAGATTTCGGGGACAGGGCCCGTGGCTACACCTTC.

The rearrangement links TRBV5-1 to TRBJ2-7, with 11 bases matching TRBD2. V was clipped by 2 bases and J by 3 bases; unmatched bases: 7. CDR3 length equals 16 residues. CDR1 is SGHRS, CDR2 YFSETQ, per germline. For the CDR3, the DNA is TGCGCCAGCAGCTTAGTTAGCGGGGGGGCCGGCTACGAGCAGTACTTC. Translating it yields CASSLVSGGAGYEQYF.

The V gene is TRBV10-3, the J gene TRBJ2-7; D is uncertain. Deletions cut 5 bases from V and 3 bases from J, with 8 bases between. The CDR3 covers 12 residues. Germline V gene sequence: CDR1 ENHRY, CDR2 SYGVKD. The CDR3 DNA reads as TGTGCCATCAGTCTTGCGGACTACGAGCAGTACTTC. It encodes CAISLADYEQYF.